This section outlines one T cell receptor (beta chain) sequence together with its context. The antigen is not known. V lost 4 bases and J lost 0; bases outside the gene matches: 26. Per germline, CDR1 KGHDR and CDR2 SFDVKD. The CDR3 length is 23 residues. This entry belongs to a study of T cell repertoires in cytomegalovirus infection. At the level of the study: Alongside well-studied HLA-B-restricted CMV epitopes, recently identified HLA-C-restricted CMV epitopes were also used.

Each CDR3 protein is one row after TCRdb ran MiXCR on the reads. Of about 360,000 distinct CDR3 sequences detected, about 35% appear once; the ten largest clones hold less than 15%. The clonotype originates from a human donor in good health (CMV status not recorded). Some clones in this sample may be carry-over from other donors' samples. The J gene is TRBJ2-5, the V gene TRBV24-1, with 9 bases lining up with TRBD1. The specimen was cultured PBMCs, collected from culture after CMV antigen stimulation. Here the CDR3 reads CATSENPGQGSPGPRGDQETQYF. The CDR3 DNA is TGTGCCACCAGTGAAAATCCGGGACAGGGATCCCCCGGACCGCGCGGAGACCAAGAGACCCAGTACTTC.